The sequence of this T cell receptor (beta chain) was determined in a study of Graves' ophthalmopathy and Graves' hyperthyroidism. Findings and limits, study-wide: Blood also carried most expanded thyroid clonotypes exceeding 0.001 frequency.

V gave up 0 bases and J gave up 3 bases; unmatched junction bases: 5. The CDR3 has 16 residues. Germline V gene data show CDR1 as KGHSH and CDR2 as LQKENI. This clonotype was seen only a few times. Its cognate antigen is unknown. Amplification targeted the TCR beta CDR3 regions, with RNA transcripts as the source material. HTBI-primed RT-PCR formed the first round, and a multiplex PCR formed the second. TCRdb itself ran the multiplex PCR reads through MiXCR, one entry per CDR3 protein. The sample consists of about 400,000 distinct CDR3 sequences, about 16% of them appearing once. Additional autoimmune diseases, uncontrolled infections, pregnancy or lactation disqualified patients. A volume of approximately 9.2 ml of fresh peripheral blood supplied the PBMCs.

The V and J genes are TRBV18 and TRBJ2-7; 10 bases fit TRBD1. This sequence was found in a woman younger than 30 with Graves' ophthalmopathy. The source material was peripheral blood. In nucleotides, the CDR3 is TGTGCCAGCTCACCACCCGGGACAGGGGTTCTCTACGAGCAGTACTTC. The encoded protein is CASSPPGTGVLYEQYF.